This T cell receptor beta chain was sequenced for a study of blood T cells in healthy people across ages. About the study: Template switching recovered approximately one barcoded beta molecule for every two T cells.

Germline lookup yields CDR1 DFQATT and CDR2 SNEGSKA (reference sequence). The V end lost 3 bases, the J end lost 2 bases, and 11 bases lay between the germline ends. CDR3 size: 14 residues. Every donor contributed about 10 milliliters of peripheral blood by blood draw. For the second PCR, which ran for about 6 to 11 cycles, a sample-barcoded 5' primer and a J-beta primer mix were used. TCRdb reanalysed the 5' RACE reads using MiXCR and keeps one entry per CDR3 protein. The repertoire holds around 1,800,000 distinct CDR3 sequences, with 30% to 40% as singletons. The V call is TRBV20-1, the J call TRBJ1-5, with unresolved D. The receptor was derived from a human donor in good health. The material sequenced was blood. In DNA, the CDR3 is TGCAGTGCTAGGCCCGTCGGGGGCAATCAGCCCCAGCATTTT. Its protein product is CSARPVGGNQPQHF.